This TCR beta chain was profiled in a study of cytotoxic CD8 clonotypes in ibrutinib-treated CLL. About the research overall: Once treatment had gone on for a median of 12 months, range 6 to 36, response samples were drawn. Sequenced samples delivered averages of some 260,000 productive templates and around 100,000 productive rearrangements.

Study observations and caveats: Public clonotypes showed up rarely, and on treatment they shrank or held steady. At ibrutinib response, clonality increased, and at progression it declined back toward baseline.

Clones were sequenced by immunoSEQ multiplex PCR, and TCRdb holds only the in-frame ones, with some missing. The data hold around 14,000 clones, with 52% observed a single time. Between the trimmed V and J ends, which lost 1 base and 4 bases, there was a span of 10 bases. Per the germline V gene, CDR1 is SQVTM and CDR2 is ANQGSEA. The CDR3 covers 13 residues. Comments on this clone: Its antigen is undetermined.

The sequence derives from a human donor with chronic lymphocytic leukemia. Specimen: PBMCs, collected at a roughly 25-month disease-progression time point, from a patient treated with ibrutinib. The rearrangement uses TRBV29-1 and TRBJ1-1; D not resolved. DNA for the CDR3: TGCAGCGTTGAAGGCCAGTTCGGCACTGAAGCTTTCTTT. Its translation: CSVEGQFGTEAFF.